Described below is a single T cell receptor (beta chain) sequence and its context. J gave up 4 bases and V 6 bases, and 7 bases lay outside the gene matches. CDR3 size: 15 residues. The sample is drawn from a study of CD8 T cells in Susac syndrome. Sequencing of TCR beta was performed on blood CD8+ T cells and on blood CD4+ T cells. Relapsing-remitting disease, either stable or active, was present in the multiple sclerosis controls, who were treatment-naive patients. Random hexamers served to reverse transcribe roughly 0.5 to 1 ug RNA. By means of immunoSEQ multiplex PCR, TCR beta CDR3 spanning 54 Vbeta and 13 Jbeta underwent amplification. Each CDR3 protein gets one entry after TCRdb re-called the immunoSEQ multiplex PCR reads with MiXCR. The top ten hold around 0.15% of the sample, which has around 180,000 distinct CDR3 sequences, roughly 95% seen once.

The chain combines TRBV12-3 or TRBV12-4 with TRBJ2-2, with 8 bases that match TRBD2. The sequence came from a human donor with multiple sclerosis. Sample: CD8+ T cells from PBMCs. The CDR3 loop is CASRQSGSGTGELFF. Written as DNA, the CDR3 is TGTGCCAGCAGGCAGAGCGGGAGCGGCACCGGGGAGCTGTTTTTT.